This T cell receptor (beta chain) was found in a study of Ad26.COV2.S vaccination and SARS-CoV-2 variants. Treatment given: 19 received Ad26.COV2.S at low or high dose, single or two shots; roughly five received placebo; per-sample allocation not given. The samples date from day 63 after the first vaccine or placebo injection. TCRdb's copy holds only in-frame clones and misses some; the assay was immunoSEQ multiplex PCR. The table lists fewer than 900,000 clones, 89% of them singletons. This CDR3 is 14 amino acids long. Trimming cost V 6 bases and J 1 base, with 12 bases left between them. In germline, CDR1 is SGHTA, CDR2 FQGNSA.

The source was peripheral blood, collected in a trial of Ad26.COV2.S vaccine versus placebo. The TCR was taken from a person aged 18 to 59 who received the Ad26.COV2.S COVID-19 vaccine or a placebo. The J gene is TRBJ1-1, the V gene TRBV7-2; D may be TRBD1 (5 bases). The CDR3 DNA follows: TGTGCCAGCAGTTTCAGGCAGGGGAACACTGAAGCTTTCTTT. Its translation is CASSFRQGNTEAFF.